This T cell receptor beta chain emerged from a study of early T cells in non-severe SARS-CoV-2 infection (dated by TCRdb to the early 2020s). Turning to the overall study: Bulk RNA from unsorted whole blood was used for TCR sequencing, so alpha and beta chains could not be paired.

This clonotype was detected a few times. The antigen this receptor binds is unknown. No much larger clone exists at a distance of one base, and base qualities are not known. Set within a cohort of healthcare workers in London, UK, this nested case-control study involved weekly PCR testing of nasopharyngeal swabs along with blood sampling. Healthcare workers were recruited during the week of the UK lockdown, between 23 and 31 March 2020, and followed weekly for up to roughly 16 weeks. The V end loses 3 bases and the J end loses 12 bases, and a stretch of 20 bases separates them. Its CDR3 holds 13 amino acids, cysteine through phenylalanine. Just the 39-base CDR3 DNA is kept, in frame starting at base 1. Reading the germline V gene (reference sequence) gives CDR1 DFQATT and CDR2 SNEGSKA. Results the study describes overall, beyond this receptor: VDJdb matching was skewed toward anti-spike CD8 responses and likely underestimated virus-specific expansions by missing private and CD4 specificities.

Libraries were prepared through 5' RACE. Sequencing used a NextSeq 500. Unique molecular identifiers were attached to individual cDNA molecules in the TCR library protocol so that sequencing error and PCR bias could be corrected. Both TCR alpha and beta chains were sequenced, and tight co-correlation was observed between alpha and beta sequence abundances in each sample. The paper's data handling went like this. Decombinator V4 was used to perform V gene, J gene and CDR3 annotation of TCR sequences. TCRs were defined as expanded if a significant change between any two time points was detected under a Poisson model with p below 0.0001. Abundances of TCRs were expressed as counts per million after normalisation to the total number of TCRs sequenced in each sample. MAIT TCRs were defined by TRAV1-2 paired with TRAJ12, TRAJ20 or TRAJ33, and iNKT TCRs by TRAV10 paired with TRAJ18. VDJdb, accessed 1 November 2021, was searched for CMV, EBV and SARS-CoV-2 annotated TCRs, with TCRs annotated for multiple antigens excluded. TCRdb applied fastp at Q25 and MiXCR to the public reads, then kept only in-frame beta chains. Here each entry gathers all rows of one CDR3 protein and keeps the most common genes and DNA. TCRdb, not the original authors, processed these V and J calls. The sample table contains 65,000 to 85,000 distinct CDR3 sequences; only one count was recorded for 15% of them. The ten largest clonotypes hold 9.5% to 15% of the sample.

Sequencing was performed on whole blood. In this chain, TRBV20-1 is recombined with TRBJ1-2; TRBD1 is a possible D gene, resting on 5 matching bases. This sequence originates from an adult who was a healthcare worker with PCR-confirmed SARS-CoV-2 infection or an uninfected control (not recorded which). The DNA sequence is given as TGCAGTGCTAGGCCCGACACTTCGTGGGACGACACCTTC. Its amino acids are CSARPDTSWDDTF.